Listed below are T cell receptor beta chains from one sample, sequenced in a study of T cell repertoires in cytomegalovirus infection. In TCRdb, the reads were re-called with MiXCR into one record per CDR3 protein. The data hold hundreds of thousands of distinct CDR3 sequences, with around 29% observed a single time. Their antigens are not known. The source material was cultured CD8+ T cells from PBMCs, sampled from culture after CMV antigen stimulation. Receptors were obtained from a human donor in good health (CMV status not recorded). Some clones in this sample may be carry-over from other donors' samples. The CDR3 runs from the conserved cysteine through the conserved F or W. D genes are given only for firm matches. Clone sizes are given selectively: once, few, many, or a class where the clone is expanded.

d_gene: TRBD2; abundance: .; v_gene: TRBV4-2; j_gene: TRBJ2-3; CDR3nt: TGTGCCAGCAGCCAAGTCCAGCCCCCACTAGCGGGTCCCCCAGATACGCAGTATTTT; CDR3aa: CASSQVQPPLAGPPDTQYF
d_gene: TRBD1; abundance: .; v_gene: TRBV27; j_gene: TRBJ1-4; CDR3nt: TGTGCCAGCAGAACCGGGACAGGGGCCGAAAAACTGTTTTTT; CDR3aa: CASRTGTGAEKLFF
d_gene: .; abundance: .; v_gene: TRBV6-2/TRBV6-3; j_gene: TRBJ2-2; CDR3nt: TGTGCCAGCAGTTACTTTGGCTACAGGGTAACCGGGGAGCTGTTTTTT; CDR3aa: CASSYFGYRVTGELFF
d_gene: .; abundance: many; v_gene: TRBV7-8; j_gene: TRBJ2-7; CDR3nt: TGTGCCAGCAGCCCCCTGCGGGCACCCATCGAGCAGTACTTC; CDR3aa: CASSPLRAPIEQYF
d_gene: .; abundance: few; v_gene: TRBV6-6; j_gene: TRBJ1-1; CDR3nt: TGTGCCAGCAGTTATATACAGGCGGGGACTGAAGCTTTCTTT; CDR3aa: CASSYIQAGTEAFF
d_gene: .; abundance: few; v_gene: TRBV6-5; j_gene: TRBJ1-2; CDR3nt: TGTGCCAGCGAGGGACGGTCCTATGGCTACACCTTC; CDR3aa: CASEGRSYGYTF
d_gene: .; abundance: once; v_gene: TRBV9; j_gene: TRBJ1-2; CDR3nt: TGTGCCAGCAGCGGGTTTACAGGGTATGGCTACACCTTC; CDR3aa: CASSGFTGYGYTF
d_gene: TRBD1; abundance: .; v_gene: TRBV12-5; j_gene: TRBJ2-7; CDR3nt: TGTGCTAGTGTCCCGGGACAGATAATATCCTACGAGCAGTACTTC; CDR3aa: CASVPGQIISYEQYF
d_gene: .; abundance: .; v_gene: TRBV6-1; j_gene: TRBJ1-1; CDR3nt: TGTGCCAGCACCCTAAGTGTCTGGGACACTGAAGCTTTCTTT; CDR3aa: CASTLSVWDTEAFF
d_gene: TRBD1; abundance: .; v_gene: TRBV6-5; j_gene: TRBJ2-7; CDR3nt: TGTGCCAGCAGTCTTCTGGGGGACAGGGGATCCTACGAGCAGTACTTC; CDR3aa: CASSLLGDRGSYEQYF
d_gene: TRBD1; abundance: .; v_gene: TRBV24-1; j_gene: TRBJ2-1; CDR3nt: TGTGCCACCAGTGAACCACCCACCGGGACAGGGACCTTCAATGAGCAGTTCTTC; CDR3aa: CATSEPPTGTGTFNEQFF
d_gene: TRBD2; abundance: .; v_gene: TRBV27; j_gene: TRBJ2-1; CDR3nt: TGTGCCAGCGGACCCCAAGTGGGGACTAGCGGGGGGGCGGGCAATGAGCAGTTCTTC; CDR3aa: CASGPQVGTSGGAGNEQFF
d_gene: .; abundance: .; v_gene: TRBV4-1; j_gene: TRBJ2-7; CDR3nt: TGCGCCAGCAGTACCGGGATTAACTACGAGCAGTACTTC; CDR3aa: CASSTGINYEQYF
d_gene: .; abundance: .; v_gene: TRBV4-1; j_gene: TRBJ1-1; CDR3nt: TGCGCCAGCAGCCAAGTTGTGGGCTCGGGGGCGGGGGCTTTCTTT; CDR3aa: CASSQVVGSGAGAFF
d_gene: .; abundance: few; v_gene: TRBV6-2/TRBV6-3; j_gene: TRBJ2-3; CDR3nt: TGTGCCACCCGGGACTTCTCAGATACGCAGTATTTT; CDR3aa: CATRDFSDTQYF
d_gene: .; abundance: .; v_gene: TRBV20-1; j_gene: TRBJ2-7; CDR3nt: TGCAGTGCGCAAGGACAGCGGGGACCGTACGAGCAGTACTTC; CDR3aa: CSAQGQRGPYEQYF
d_gene: TRBD2; abundance: few; v_gene: TRBV12-3/TRBV12-4; j_gene: TRBJ2-1; CDR3nt: TGTGCCAGCAGCCGTAGCGGGGGCTCCTACAATGAGCAGTTCTTC; CDR3aa: CASSRSGGSYNEQFF
d_gene: .; abundance: .; v_gene: TRBV7-9; j_gene: TRBJ1-4; CDR3nt: TGTGCCAGCAGCTTAGGGGCCGGAAAACTGTTTTTT; CDR3aa: CASSLGAGKLFF
d_gene: .; abundance: many; v_gene: TRBV6-5; j_gene: TRBJ2-2; CDR3nt: TGTGCCAGCAGTTATAGCGGCTCCACCGGGGAGCTGTTTTTT; CDR3aa: CASSYSGSTGELFF
d_gene: .; abundance: .; v_gene: TRBV6-2/TRBV6-3; j_gene: TRBJ1-2; CDR3nt: TGTGCCAGCAGTTCAGCAACTAACTATGGCTACACCTTC; CDR3aa: CASSSATNYGYTF
d_gene: .; abundance: .; v_gene: TRBV6-2/TRBV6-3; j_gene: TRBJ2-2; CDR3nt: TGTGCCAGCAGTCCCCAGCAGCTCCGGGAGAACACCGGGGAGCTGTTTTTT; CDR3aa: CASSPQQLRENTGELFF
d_gene: .; abundance: .; v_gene: TRBV11-2; j_gene: TRBJ1-3; CDR3nt: TGTGCCAGCAGCCCCGACAGGAATGGAAACACCATATATTTT; CDR3aa: CASSPDRNGNTIYF
d_gene: TRBD1; abundance: few; v_gene: TRBV18; j_gene: TRBJ2-3; CDR3nt: TGTGCCAGCTCACCGGAACAGGGGGGCAGGAGAGATACGCAGTATTTT; CDR3aa: CASSPEQGGRRDTQYF
d_gene: .; abundance: few; v_gene: TRBV19; j_gene: TRBJ2-7; CDR3nt: TGTGCCGCCGGGGATCCCTACTACGAGCAGTACTTC; CDR3aa: CAAGDPYYEQYF
d_gene: TRBD2; abundance: .; v_gene: TRBV10-3; j_gene: TRBJ2-1; CDR3nt: TGTGCCATCAAGCTAGCGGAAGATGAGCAGTTCTTC; CDR3aa: CAIKLAEDEQFF
d_gene: .; abundance: .; v_gene: TRBV4-1; j_gene: TRBJ1-4; CDR3nt: TGCGCCAGCAGCCAAGGGCAGAAAAATGAAAAACTGTTTTTT; CDR3aa: CASSQGQKNEKLFF
d_gene: TRBD1; abundance: .; v_gene: TRBV12-3/TRBV12-4; j_gene: TRBJ2-2; CDR3nt: TGTGCCAGCAGTTCGGACAGGGGAAACACCGGGGAGCTGTTTTTT; CDR3aa: CASSSDRGNTGELFF
d_gene: TRBD1; abundance: few; v_gene: TRBV27; j_gene: TRBJ2-7; CDR3nt: TGTGCCAGCAGTCTACGAAACACAGGGGTCGAGCAGTACTTC; CDR3aa: CASSLRNTGVEQYF
d_gene: .; abundance: many; v_gene: TRBV7-2; j_gene: TRBJ1-2; CDR3nt: TGTGCCAGCAGCCTTGTCTATGGCTACACCTTC; CDR3aa: CASSLVYGYTF
d_gene: TRBD1; abundance: .; v_gene: TRBV12-3/TRBV12-4; j_gene: TRBJ2-7; CDR3nt: TGTGCCAGCACCCGGGACAGGGCCAACGAGCAGTACTTC; CDR3aa: CASTRDRANEQYF
d_gene: .; abundance: few; v_gene: TRBV10-2; j_gene: TRBJ2-7; CDR3nt: TGCGCCAGCAGGAAGAGCGACGAGCAGTACTTC; CDR3aa: CASRKSDEQYF
d_gene: .; abundance: .; v_gene: TRBV14; j_gene: TRBJ1-1; CDR3nt: TGTGCCAGCAGCCAAGAAAAACCGAACAGGAAGAATACTGAAGCTTTCTTT; CDR3aa: CASSQEKPNRKNTEAFF
d_gene: .; abundance: .; v_gene: TRBV5-1; j_gene: TRBJ2-5; CDR3nt: TGCGCCAGCAGCCCCGTGGGGGAGCTGGGGACCCAGTACTTC; CDR3aa: CASSPVGELGTQYF
d_gene: TRBD1; abundance: many; v_gene: TRBV7-2; j_gene: TRBJ1-2; CDR3nt: TGTGCCAGCAGCCAGGGGGCACATGGCTACACCTTC; CDR3aa: CASSQGAHGYTF
d_gene: .; abundance: .; v_gene: TRBV2; j_gene: TRBJ1-1; CDR3nt: TGTGCCAGCCCGGTCGGGCACGCTGAAGCTTTCTTT; CDR3aa: CASPVGHAEAFF
d_gene: TRBD1; abundance: few; v_gene: TRBV6-6; j_gene: TRBJ1-1; CDR3nt: TGTGCCAGCAGACCCGAACAGGGGGCAGCTTTCTTT; CDR3aa: CASRPEQGAAFF
d_gene: TRBD2; abundance: .; v_gene: TRBV27; j_gene: TRBJ2-3; CDR3nt: TGTGCCAGCAGCTCTGTACTAGCGGAGGGCACAGATACGCAGTATTTT; CDR3aa: CASSSVLAEGTDTQYF
d_gene: .; abundance: .; v_gene: TRBV7-3; j_gene: TRBJ1-4; CDR3nt: TGTGCCAGCCTCGGGGACACCCCAACTAATGAAAAACTGTTTTTT; CDR3aa: CASLGDTPTNEKLFF
d_gene: .; abundance: .; v_gene: TRBV6-2/TRBV6-3; j_gene: TRBJ2-1; CDR3nt: TGTGCCAGCATTGTACGGGGGAACAATGAGCAGTTCTTC; CDR3aa: CASIVRGNNEQFF
d_gene: .; abundance: .; v_gene: TRBV29-1; j_gene: TRBJ2-1; CDR3nt: TGCAGCGTTGAATGGTGGCAGGGGACCTACAATGAGCAGTTCTTC; CDR3aa: CSVEWWQGTYNEQFF
d_gene: .; abundance: .; v_gene: TRBV5-1; j_gene: TRBJ2-7; CDR3nt: TGCGCCAGCAGCTCCTCACCAGGGTGGAGTAACGAGCAGTACTTC; CDR3aa: CASSSSPGWSNEQYF
d_gene: .; abundance: .; v_gene: TRBV7-3; j_gene: TRBJ1-2; CDR3nt: TGTGCCAGCAGCGCTCGACAGAACTATGGCTACACCTTC; CDR3aa: CASSARQNYGYTF
d_gene: TRBD1; abundance: .; v_gene: TRBV24-1; j_gene: TRBJ1-1; CDR3nt: TGTGCCACCAGTACGACGGACAGGGACTCTGAAGCTTTCTTT; CDR3aa: CATSTTDRDSEAFF
d_gene: .; abundance: .; v_gene: TRBV14; j_gene: TRBJ2-7; CDR3nt: TGTGCCAGCAGCCAAGGGACTCGGAGCTCCTACGAGCAGTACTTC; CDR3aa: CASSQGTRSSYEQYF
d_gene: TRBD2; abundance: few; v_gene: TRBV9; j_gene: TRBJ2-1; CDR3nt: TGTGCCAGCAGCGTAGCTAGAGGACTAGCTTACAATGAGCAGTTCTTC; CDR3aa: CASSVARGLAYNEQFF
d_gene: TRBD1; abundance: few; v_gene: TRBV12-5; j_gene: TRBJ2-1; CDR3nt: TGTGCTAGTCTTACCGGGACAGGGGCGTACAATGAGCAGTTCTTC; CDR3aa: CASLTGTGAYNEQFF
d_gene: TRBD1; abundance: .; v_gene: TRBV6-5; j_gene: TRBJ1-6; CDR3nt: TGTGCCAGCAGTACGTTGAGGGGGCCCGAGGACCTTAATTCACCCCTCCACTTT; CDR3aa: CASSTLRGPEDLNSPLHF
d_gene: .; abundance: .; v_gene: TRBV2; j_gene: TRBJ2-5; CDR3nt: TGTGCCAGCAGCGTTGGGCCCGGAGGGGCAGAGACCCAGTACTTC; CDR3aa: CASSVGPGGAETQYF
d_gene: .; abundance: .; v_gene: TRBV2; j_gene: TRBJ1-1; CDR3nt: TGTGCCAGCCACGAGGCTGAAGCTTTCTTT; CDR3aa: CASHEAEAFF
d_gene: .; abundance: few; v_gene: TRBV29-1; j_gene: TRBJ1-5; CDR3nt: TGCAGCGTTAATCAGGGGAGCAATCAGCCCCAGCATTTT; CDR3aa: CSVNQGSNQPQHF
d_gene: .; abundance: few; v_gene: TRBV27; j_gene: TRBJ2-3; CDR3nt: TGTGCCAGCAGTTTATTGACCTTTCTAGATACGCAGTATTTT; CDR3aa: CASSLLTFLDTQYF
d_gene: TRBD1; abundance: few; v_gene: TRBV6-6; j_gene: TRBJ1-1; CDR3nt: TGTGCCAGCAGCTACGGCCCCAGGGGGCAGGGCACTGAAGCTTTCTTT; CDR3aa: CASSYGPRGQGTEAFF
d_gene: TRBD1; abundance: .; v_gene: TRBV4-1; j_gene: TRBJ2-7; CDR3nt: TGCGCCAGCAGCCAATACCAGGGGGCATACGAGCAGTACTTC; CDR3aa: CASSQYQGAYEQYF
d_gene: .; abundance: .; v_gene: TRBV12-3/TRBV12-4; j_gene: TRBJ2-7; CDR3nt: TGTGCCAGCAGTTTGATAGGGGGGGAAGCCCAAATATCCGAGCAGTACTTC; CDR3aa: CASSLIGGEAQISEQYF
d_gene: TRBD1; abundance: .; v_gene: TRBV29-1; j_gene: TRBJ1-2; CDR3nt: TGCAGCGTAGCCTTTCGGGACAGCCGCTATGGCTACACCTTC; CDR3aa: CSVAFRDSRYGYTF
d_gene: .; abundance: .; v_gene: TRBV7-3; j_gene: TRBJ2-2; CDR3nt: TGTGCCAGCGCGTGGGGGGACACCGGGGAGCTGTTTTTT; CDR3aa: CASAWGDTGELFF
d_gene: TRBD2; abundance: few; v_gene: TRBV20-1; j_gene: TRBJ2-5; CDR3nt: TGCAGTGCTAGCGGGGGGGCCCGGGAGACCCAGTACTTC; CDR3aa: CSASGGARETQYF
d_gene: .; abundance: .; v_gene: TRBV24-1; j_gene: TRBJ1-2; CDR3nt: TGTGCCACCAGTGATACCGGGACAAATCTAGATGGCTACACCTTC; CDR3aa: CATSDTGTNLDGYTF
d_gene: .; abundance: few; v_gene: TRBV7-2; j_gene: TRBJ2-5; CDR3nt: TGTGCCAGCAGCCCCGTTACGGGGGTCTCCCAGACCCAGTACTTC; CDR3aa: CASSPVTGVSQTQYF